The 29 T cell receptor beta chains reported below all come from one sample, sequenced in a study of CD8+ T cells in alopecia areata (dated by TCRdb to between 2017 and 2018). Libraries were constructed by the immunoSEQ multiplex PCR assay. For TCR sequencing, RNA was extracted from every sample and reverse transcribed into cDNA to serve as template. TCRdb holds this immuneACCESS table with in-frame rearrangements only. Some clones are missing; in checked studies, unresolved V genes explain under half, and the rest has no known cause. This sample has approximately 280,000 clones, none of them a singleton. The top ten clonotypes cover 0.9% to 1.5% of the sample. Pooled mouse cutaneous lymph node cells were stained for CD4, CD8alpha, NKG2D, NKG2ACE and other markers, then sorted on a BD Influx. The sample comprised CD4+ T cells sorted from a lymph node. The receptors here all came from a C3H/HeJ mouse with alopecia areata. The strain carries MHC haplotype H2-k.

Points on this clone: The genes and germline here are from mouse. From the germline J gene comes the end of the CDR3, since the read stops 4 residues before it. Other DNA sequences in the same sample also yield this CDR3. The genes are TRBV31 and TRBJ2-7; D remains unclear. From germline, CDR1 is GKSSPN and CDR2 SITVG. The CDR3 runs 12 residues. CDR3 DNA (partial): TGTGCCTGGAGTCTGAAGGGTTAT. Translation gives CAWSLKGY. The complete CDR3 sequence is CAWSLKGYEQYF.

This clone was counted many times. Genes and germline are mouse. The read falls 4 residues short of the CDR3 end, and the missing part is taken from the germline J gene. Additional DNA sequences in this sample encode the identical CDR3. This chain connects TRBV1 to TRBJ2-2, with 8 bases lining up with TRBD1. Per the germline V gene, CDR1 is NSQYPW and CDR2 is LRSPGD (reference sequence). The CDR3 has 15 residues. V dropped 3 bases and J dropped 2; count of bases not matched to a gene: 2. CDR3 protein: CTCSAQGANTGQLYF. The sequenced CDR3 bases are TGCACCTGCAGTGCGCAGGGGGCGAACACCGGG.

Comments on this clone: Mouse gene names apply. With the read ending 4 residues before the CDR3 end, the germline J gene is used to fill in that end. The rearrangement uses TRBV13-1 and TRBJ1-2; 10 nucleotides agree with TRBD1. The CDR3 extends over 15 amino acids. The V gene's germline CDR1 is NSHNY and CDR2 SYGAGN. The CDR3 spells CASSEDGTGVSDYTF. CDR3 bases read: TGTGCCAGCAGTGAAGACGGGACAGGGGTATCC.

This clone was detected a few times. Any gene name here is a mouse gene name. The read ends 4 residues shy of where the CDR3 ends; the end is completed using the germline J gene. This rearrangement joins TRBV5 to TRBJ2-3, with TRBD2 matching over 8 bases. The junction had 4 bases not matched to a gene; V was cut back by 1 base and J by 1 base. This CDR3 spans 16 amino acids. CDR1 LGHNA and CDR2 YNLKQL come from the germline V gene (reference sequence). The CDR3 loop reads CASSQAGGARAETLYF. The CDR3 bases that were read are TGTGCCAGCAGCCAAGCCGGGGGGGCGCGTGCAGAA.

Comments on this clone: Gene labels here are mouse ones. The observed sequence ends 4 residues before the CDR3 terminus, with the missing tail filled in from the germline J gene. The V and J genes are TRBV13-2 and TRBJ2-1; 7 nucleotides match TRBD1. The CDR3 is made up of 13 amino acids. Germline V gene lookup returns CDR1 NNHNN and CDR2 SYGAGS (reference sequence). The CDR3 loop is CASGETGWAEQFF. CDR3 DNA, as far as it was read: TGTGCCAGCGGGGAGACAGGGTGGGCT.

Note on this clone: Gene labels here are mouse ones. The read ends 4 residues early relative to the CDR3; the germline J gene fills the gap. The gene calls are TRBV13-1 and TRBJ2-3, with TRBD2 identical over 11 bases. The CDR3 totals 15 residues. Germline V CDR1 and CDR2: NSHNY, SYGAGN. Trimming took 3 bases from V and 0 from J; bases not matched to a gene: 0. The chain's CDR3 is CASSGDWGSAETLYF. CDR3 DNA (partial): TGTGCCAGCAGTGGGGACTGGGGGAGTGCAGAA.

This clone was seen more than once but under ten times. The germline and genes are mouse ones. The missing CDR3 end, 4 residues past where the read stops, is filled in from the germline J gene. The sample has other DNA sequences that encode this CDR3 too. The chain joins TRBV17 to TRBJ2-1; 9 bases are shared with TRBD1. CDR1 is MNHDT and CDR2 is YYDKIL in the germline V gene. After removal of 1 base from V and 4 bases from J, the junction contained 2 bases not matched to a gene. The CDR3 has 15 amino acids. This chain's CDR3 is CASSRGDRVYAEQFF. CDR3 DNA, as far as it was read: TGTGCTAGCAGTAGAGGGGACAGGGTATATGCT. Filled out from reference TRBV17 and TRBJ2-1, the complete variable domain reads DTTVKQNPRYKLARVGKPVNLICSQTMNHDTMYWYQKKPNQAPKLLLFYYDKILNREADTFEKFQSSRPNNSFCSLYIGSAGLEYSAMYLCASSRGDRVYAEQFFGPGTRLTVL.

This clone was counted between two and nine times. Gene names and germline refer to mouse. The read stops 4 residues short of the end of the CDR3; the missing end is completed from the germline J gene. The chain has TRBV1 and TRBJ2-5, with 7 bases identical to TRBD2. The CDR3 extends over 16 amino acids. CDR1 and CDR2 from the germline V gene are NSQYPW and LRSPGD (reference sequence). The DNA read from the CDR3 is TGCACCTGCAGTGCAGATGGTCTGGGGGTAGGGGAC. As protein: CTCSADGLGVGD. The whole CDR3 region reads CTCSADGLGVGDTQYF.

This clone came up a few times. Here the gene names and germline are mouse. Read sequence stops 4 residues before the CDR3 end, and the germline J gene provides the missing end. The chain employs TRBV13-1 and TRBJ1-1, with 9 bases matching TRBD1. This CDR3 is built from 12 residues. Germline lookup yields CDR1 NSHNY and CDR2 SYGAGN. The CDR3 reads CASSGDRVEVFF. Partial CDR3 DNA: TGTGCCAGCAGTGGGGACAGGGTA.

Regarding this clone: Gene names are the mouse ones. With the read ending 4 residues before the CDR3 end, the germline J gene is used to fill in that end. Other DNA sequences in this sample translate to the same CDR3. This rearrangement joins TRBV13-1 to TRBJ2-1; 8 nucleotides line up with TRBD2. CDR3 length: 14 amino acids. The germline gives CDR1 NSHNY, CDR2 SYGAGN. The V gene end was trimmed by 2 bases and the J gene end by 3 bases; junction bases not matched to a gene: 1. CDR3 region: CASSDLGGYAEQFF. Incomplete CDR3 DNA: TGTGCCAGCAGTGACCTGGGGGGCTATGCT.

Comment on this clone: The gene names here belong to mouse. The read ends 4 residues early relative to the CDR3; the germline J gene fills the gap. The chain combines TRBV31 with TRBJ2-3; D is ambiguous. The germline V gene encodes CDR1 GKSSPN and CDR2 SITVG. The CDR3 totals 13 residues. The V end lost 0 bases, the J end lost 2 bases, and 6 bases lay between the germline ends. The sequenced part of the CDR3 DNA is TGTGCCTGGAGTCTGGGCGATGCAGAA. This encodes CAWSLGDAE. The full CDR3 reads CAWSLGDAETLYF. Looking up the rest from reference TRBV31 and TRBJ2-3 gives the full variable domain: AQTIHQWPVAEIKAVGSPLSLGCTIKGKSSPNLYWYWQATGGTLQQLFYSITVGQVESVVQLNLSASRPKDDQFILSTEKLLLSHSGFYLCAWSLGDAETLYFGSGTRLTVL.

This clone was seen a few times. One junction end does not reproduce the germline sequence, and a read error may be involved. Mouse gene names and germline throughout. CDR3 DNA (partial): TGCACCTGCAGCGCAGACTGGGGGGGGCCTAGTGCAGAA. Protein: CTCSADWGGPSAE. The whole CDR3 sequence reads CTCSADWGGPSAETLYF. This chain joins TRBV1 and TRBJ2-3; 11 nucleotides agree with TRBD2. From the germline J gene comes the end of the CDR3, since the read stops 4 residues before it. Germline V gives CDR1 NSQYPW, CDR2 LRSPGD (reference sequence). This CDR3 is built from 17 residues.

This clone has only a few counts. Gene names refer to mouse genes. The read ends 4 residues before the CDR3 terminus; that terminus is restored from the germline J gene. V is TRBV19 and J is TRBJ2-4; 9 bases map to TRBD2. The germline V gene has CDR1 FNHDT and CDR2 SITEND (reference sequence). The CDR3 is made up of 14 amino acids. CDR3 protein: CASRPGTGRNTLYF. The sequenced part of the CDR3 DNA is TGTGCCAGCAGGCCCGGGACTGGGCGAAAC.

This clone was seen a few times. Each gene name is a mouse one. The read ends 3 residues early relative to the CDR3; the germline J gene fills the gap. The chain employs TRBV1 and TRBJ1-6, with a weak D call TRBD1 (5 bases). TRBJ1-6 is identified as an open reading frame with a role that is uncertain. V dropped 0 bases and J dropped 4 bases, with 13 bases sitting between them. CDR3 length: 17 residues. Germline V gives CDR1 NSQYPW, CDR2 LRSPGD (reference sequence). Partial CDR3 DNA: TGCACCTGCAGTGCAGATAGGGCAGGGAGTTATAATTCGCCC. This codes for CTCSADRAGSYNSP. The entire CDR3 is CTCSADRAGSYNSPLYF.

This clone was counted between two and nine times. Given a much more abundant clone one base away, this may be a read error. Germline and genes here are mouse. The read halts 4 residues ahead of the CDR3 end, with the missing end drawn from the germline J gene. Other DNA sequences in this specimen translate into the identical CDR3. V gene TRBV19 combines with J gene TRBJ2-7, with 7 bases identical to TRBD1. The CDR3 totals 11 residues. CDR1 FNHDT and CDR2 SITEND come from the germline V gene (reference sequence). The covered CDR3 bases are TGTGCCAGCAGGACAGGGTAT. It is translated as CASRTGY. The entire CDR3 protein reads CASRTGYEQYF.

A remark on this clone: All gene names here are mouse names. CDR3 bases read: TGTGCCAGCAGTGCCGTTCCGGACAGGGGGAACTCC. Translation gives CASSAVPDRGNS. From start to end, the CDR3 is CASSAVPDRGNSDYTF. The J gene is TRBJ1-2, the V gene TRBV13-1; the match to TRBD1 covers 10 bases. The CDR3 end is not reached by the read, which stops 4 residues before it; the germline J gene fills it in. The germline gives CDR1 NSHNY, CDR2 SYGAGN. The V and J ends lost 3 bases and 2 bases, in that order; junction bases with no gene match: 7. The CDR3 covers 16 residues.

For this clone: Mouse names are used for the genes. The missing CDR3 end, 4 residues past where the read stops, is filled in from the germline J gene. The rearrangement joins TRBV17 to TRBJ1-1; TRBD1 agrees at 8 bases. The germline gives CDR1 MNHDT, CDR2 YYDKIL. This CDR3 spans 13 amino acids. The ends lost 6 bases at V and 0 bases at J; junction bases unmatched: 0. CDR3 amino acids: CASRQGANTEVFF. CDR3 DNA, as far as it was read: TGTGCTAGCAGACAGGGGGCAAACACA. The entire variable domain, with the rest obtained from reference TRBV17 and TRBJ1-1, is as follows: DTTVKQNPRYKLARVGKPVNLICSQTMNHDTMYWYQKKPNQAPKLLLFYYDKILNREADTFEKFQSSRPNNSFCSLYIGSAGLEYSAMYLCASRQGANTEVFFGKGTRLTVV.

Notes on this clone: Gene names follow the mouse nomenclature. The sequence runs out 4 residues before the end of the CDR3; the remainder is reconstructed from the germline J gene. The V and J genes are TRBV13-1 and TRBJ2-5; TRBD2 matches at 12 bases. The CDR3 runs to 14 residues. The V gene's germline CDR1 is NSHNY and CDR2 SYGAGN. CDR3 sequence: CASTTGGAKDTQYF. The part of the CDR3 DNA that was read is TGTGCCAGCACGACTGGGGGGGCGAAAGAC.

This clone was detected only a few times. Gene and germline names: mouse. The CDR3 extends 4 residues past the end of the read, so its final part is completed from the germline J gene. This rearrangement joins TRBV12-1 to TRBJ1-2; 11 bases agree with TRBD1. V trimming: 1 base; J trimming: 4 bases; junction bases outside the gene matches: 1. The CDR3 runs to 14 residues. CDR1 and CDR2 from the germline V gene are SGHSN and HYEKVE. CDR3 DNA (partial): TGTGCCAGCTCTCTGGGGACAGGGGGCTCC. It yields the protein CASSLGTGGS. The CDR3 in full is CASSLGTGGSDYTF.

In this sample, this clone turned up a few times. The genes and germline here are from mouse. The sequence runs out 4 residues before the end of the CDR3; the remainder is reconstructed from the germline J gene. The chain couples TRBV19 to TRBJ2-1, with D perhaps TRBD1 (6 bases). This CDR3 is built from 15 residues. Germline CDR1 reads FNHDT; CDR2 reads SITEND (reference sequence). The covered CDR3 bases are TGTGCCAGCAGTATAAGGGCAGGGGCAGGAGCT. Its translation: CASSIRAGAGA. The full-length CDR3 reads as CASSIRAGAGAEQFF.

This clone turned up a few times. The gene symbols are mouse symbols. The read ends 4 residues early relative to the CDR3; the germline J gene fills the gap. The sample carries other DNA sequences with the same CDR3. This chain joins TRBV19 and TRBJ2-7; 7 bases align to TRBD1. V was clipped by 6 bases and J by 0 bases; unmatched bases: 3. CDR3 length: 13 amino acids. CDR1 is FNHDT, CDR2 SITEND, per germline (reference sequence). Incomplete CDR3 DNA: TGTGCCAGCAAGACAGGGAGCTCCTAT. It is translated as CASKTGSSY. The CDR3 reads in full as CASKTGSSYEQYF.

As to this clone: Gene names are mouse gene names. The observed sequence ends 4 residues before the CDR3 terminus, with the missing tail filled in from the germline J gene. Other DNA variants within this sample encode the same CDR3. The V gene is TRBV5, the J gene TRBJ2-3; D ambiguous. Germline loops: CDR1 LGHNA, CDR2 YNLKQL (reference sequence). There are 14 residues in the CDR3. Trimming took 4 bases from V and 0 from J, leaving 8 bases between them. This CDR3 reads CASSPTSSAETLYF. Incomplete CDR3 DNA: TGTGCCAGCAGCCCCACTTCTAGTGCAGAA.

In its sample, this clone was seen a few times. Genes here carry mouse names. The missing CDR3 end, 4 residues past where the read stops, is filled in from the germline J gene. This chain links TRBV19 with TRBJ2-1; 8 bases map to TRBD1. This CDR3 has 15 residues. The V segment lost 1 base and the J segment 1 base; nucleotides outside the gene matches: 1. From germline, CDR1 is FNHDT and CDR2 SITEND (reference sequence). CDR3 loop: CASSIQGANYAEQFF. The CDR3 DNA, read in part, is TGTGCCAGCAGTATACAGGGGGCGAACTATGCT.

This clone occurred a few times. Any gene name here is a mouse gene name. CDR3: CTCSAAGGYNSPLYF. CDR3 DNA, as far as it was read: TGCACCTGCAGTGCGGCAGGGGGCTATAATTCGCCC. The rearrangement links TRBV1 to TRBJ1-6; 7 positions match TRBD1. With the read ending 3 residues before the CDR3 end, the germline J gene is used to fill in that end. TRBJ1-6 counts as an open reading frame of uncertain function. The CDR3 extends over 15 amino acids. The ends lost 3 bases at V and 3 bases at J; junction bases unmatched: 2. Germline V gene data show CDR1 as NSQYPW and CDR2 as LRSPGD (reference sequence).

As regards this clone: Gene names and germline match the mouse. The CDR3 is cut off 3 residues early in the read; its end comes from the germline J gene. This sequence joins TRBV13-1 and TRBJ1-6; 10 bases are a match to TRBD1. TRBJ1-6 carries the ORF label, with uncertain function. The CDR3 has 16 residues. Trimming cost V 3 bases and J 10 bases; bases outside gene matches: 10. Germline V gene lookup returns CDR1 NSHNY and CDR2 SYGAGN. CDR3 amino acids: CASSGAGQGRESPLYF. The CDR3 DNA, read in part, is TGTGCCAGCAGTGGCGCGGGACAGGGGAGGGAATCGCCC.

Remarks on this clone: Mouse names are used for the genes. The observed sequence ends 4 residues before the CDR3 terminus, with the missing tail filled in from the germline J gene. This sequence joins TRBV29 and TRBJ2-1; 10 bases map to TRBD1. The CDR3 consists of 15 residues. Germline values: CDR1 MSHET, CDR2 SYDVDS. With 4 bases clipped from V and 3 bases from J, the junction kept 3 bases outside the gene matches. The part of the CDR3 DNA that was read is TGTGCTAGCAGTTCTGGGACAGGGGTCTATGCT. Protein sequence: CASSSGTGVYA. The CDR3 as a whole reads CASSSGTGVYAEQFF.

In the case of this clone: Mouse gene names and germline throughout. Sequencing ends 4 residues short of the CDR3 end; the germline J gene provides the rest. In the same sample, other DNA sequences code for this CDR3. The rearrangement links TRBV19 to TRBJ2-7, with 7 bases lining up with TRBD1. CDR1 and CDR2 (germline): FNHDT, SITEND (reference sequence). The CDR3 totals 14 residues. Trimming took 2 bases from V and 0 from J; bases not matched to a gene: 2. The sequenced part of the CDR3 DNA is TGTGCCAGCAGTATCTCAGGGGGCTCCTAT. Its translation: CASSISGGSY. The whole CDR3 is CASSISGGSYEQYF.

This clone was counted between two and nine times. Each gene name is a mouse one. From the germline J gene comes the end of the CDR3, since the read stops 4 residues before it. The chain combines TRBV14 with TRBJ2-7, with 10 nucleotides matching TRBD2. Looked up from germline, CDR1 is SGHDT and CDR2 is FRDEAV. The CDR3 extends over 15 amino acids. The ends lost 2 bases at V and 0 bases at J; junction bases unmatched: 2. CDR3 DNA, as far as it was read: TGTGCCAGCAGTTTGACTGGGGGGAGCTCCTAT. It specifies CASSLTGGSSY. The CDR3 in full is CASSLTGGSSYEQYF.

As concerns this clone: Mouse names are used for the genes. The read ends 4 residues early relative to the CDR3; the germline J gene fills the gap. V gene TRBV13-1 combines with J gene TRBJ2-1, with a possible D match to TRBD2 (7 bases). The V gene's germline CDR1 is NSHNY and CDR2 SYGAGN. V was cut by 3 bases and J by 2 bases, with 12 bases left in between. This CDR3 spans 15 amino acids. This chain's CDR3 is CASSAEGGDYAEQFF. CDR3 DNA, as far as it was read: TGTGCCAGCAGTGCCGAAGGGGGGGACTATGCT.